Listed below are T cell receptor beta chains from one sample, sequenced in a study of technical replicates of blood from a few donors. Here immunoSEQ multiplex PCR was the method, and the copy in TCRdb shows in-frame clones only, minus some. The sample comprises roughly 76,000 clones, 75% to 95% of which are singletons, and roughly 0.37% rests with the top ten. Sequenced input: T cells isolated from PBMCs. Receptors were obtained from a human donor in good health. Some clones in this sample may be carry-over from other donors' samples. Each CDR3 is given with its conserved first and last residue. D genes are given only for firm matches. Clone size is shown for a subset of rows, as once, few, many or a class of expanded clone.

V gene	D gene	J gene	clone size	CDR3 DNA	CDR3 protein
TRBV14	TRBD1	TRBJ1-1	-	TGTGCCAGCAGCCCATTTAAGGGGGCTGGCGGTAGTCCCTTTGAAGCTTTCTTT	CASSPFKGAGGSPFEAFF
TRBV5-4	-	TRBJ1-2	-	TGTGCCAGCAGAGCGAGGACAGCCAACGGCTACACCTTC	CASRARTANGYTF
TRBV7-9	TRBD2	TRBJ2-7	-	TGTGCCAGCAGCTTTGGTAGCGGGGCCTACGAGCAGTACTTC	CASSFGSGAYEQYF
TRBV14	-	TRBJ2-2	-	TGTGCCAGCAGCCAATTTGAGGGTTCCGGGGAGCTGTTTTTT	CASSQFEGSGELFF
TRBV11-3	-	TRBJ2-7	-	TGTGCCAGCAGCTTAGATCTTAGTGGAGGATTGTTTTACGAGCAGTACTTC	CASSLDLSGGLFYEQYF
TRBV9	-	TRBJ1-1	few	TGTGCCAGCAGCATTCGACAGGTCGGCACTGAAGCTTTCTTT	CASSIRQVGTEAFF
TRBV28	-	TRBJ1-1	-	TGTGCCAGCAGTTCTCTAGGGGAAGGAACTGAAGCTTTCTTT	CASSSLGEGTEAFF
TRBV4-2	-	TRBJ2-4	-	TGTGCCAGCAGCCAAGTCCTTACAGGGAGGGACATTCAGTACTTC	CASSQVLTGRDIQYF
TRBV7-3	TRBD2	TRBJ2-1	once	TGTGCCAGCAGCCTTACTAGCGGGACCAATGAGCAGTTCTTC	CASSLTSGTNEQFF
TRBV7-3	-	TRBJ1-4	-	TGTGCCAGCAGCCCGTGGGGCAGGGTTGACGAAAAACTGTTTTTT	CASSPWGRVDEKLFF
TRBV30	TRBD1	TRBJ1-4	-	TGTGCCTGGAGGGACAGGGGACCCCTAAAACTGTTTTTT	CAWRDRGPLKLFF
TRBV30	TRBD1	TRBJ2-7	-	TGTGCCTGGGAGTCTAAGGACAGGCCAGCCTACGAGCAGTACTTC	CAWESKDRPAYEQYF
TRBV5-6	-	TRBJ1-1	-	TGTGCCAGCAGCCTTCAGGACTGGAACACTGAAGCTTTCTTT	CASSLQDWNTEAFF
TRBV11-2	-	TRBJ2-6	-	TGTGCCAGCAGCTTAGTATTCTCCGGAGGCTCTGGGGCCAACGTCCTGACTTTC	CASSLVFSGGSGANVLTF
TRBV29-1	TRBD1	TRBJ2-2	-	TGCAGCGTGTTACAGGGGACGATAATCACCGGGGAGCTGTTTTTT	CSVLQGTIITGELFF
TRBV5-1	TRBD1	TRBJ1-2	-	TGCGCCAGCAGCCCAGGACAGGGAGGCTACACCTTC	CASSPGQGGYTF
TRBV6-6	TRBD1	TRBJ2-7	-	TGTGCCAGCAGTCGGACAGGGGTTATCGACGAGCAGTACTTC	CASSRTGVIDEQYF
TRBV29-1	TRBD1	TRBJ1-1	-	TGCAGCGTTGAAGACAACAGGGGGAACACTGAAGCTTTCTTT	CSVEDNRGNTEAFF
TRBV6-5	TRBD1	TRBJ2-2	-	TGTGCCAGCAGTTTGGTACGGGACAGGGGCGACGGGGAGCTGTTTTTT	CASSLVRDRGDGELFF
TRBV6-7	TRBD2	TRBJ2-1	-	TGTGCCAGCAGTTACTCGGGGGGGGAGCAGTTCTTC	CASSYSGGEQFF
TRBV5-6	-	TRBJ1-2	once	TGTGCCAGCAGCCGGGCAGGGAACTATGGCTACACCTTC	CASSRAGNYGYTF
TRBV6-5	TRBD1	TRBJ2-7	once	TGTGCCAGCAGCGTGGACAGGGCCTACGAGCAGTACTTC	CASSVDRAYEQYF
TRBV4-2	TRBD2	TRBJ2-2	once	TGTGCCAGCAGCCAAGGACTAGCGGATAACACCGGGGAGCTGTTTTTT	CASSQGLADNTGELFF
TRBV30	-	TRBJ1-5	-	TGTGCCTGGAGTGCATCCCCCGTCGGGCAGCCCCAGCATTTT	CAWSASPVGQPQHF
TRBV19	TRBD1	TRBJ1-1	-	TGTGCCTCAACACAGGGGGCGGAAGCTTTCTTT	CASTQGAEAFF
TRBV28	-	TRBJ1-3	once	TGTGCCAGCACCCCAGCCCAGGGCAAGGGAAACACCATATATTTT	CASTPAQGKGNTIYF